This TCR beta chain was recovered during a study of T cell responses to AZD1222 COVID-19 vaccine. Study results and caveats: Spike as a whole was targeted by vaccine-associated CD4 TCRs, dominant at 160-218 and 743-854. Seropositive at baseline were only a handful of AZD1222 recipients. The repertoires were collected only after the peak T cell response.

The CDR3 contains 12 residues. V was pared by 6 bases and J by 6 bases, with 8 bases between. CDR1 is MGHDK, CDR2 SYGVNS, per germline. As concerns this clone: Its cognate antigen is unknown.

Using immunoSEQ multiplex PCR, the repertoire was profiled, and TCRdb retains in-frame clones only, with some absent. The top ten clones hold over 0.8% of a sample with 150,000 or so clones, 85% to 95% of them seen once. Sample: peripheral blood, taken on day 0 of AZD1222 vaccination. This clonotype originated in an adult in good health. The chain has TRBV25-1 and TRBJ2-2; D gene unclear. The CDR3 nucleotides read TGTGCCAGCAGGAAGGGCCCCGGGGAGCTGTTTTTT. Protein: CASRKGPGELFF.